A single count supports the clone carrying this T cell receptor (beta chain). The record originates from a study of tumor and adjacent non-tumor tissue in lung cancer. CDR3 length equals 16 residues. The V and J ends lost 5 bases and 9 bases, in that order; junction bases with no gene match: 14. The library came from three nested PCR rounds adapted from ARM-PCR protocols. TCRdb analysed the multiplex PCR reads with MiXCR anew, one entry per CDR3 protein. The sample shows 60,000 to 100,000 distinct CDR3 sequences, 76% of them seen only once. The template was RNA from unsorted bulk tissue. This non-tumor lung sample came from over 3 cm beyond the tumor edge.

This receptor was taken from an older man with non-small cell lung cancer. Sequenced sample: distant non-tumor lung tissue. The chain carries TRBV12-3 or TRBV12-4 and TRBJ2-2; 8 bases are shared with TRBD2. The CDR3 region has the DNA TGTGCCAGCAGTCCATACAGCGGGGGCTATACCCGGGAGCTGTTTTTT. It translates to CASSPYSGGYTRELFF.